This T cell receptor (beta chain) was identified in a study of blood T cell repertoires in COVID-19. Overall study context: COVID-19 samples, acute and convalescent, were from the United States, Italy and Spain.

This CDR3 comprises 15 residues. Germline V CDR1 and CDR2: GTSNPN, SVGIG (reference sequence). V lost 0 bases, J lost 3 bases, and 4 bases stayed unmatched. Per the original data handling: Amplification from reference gene primers served as the basis for estimated nucleated cell counts. The assay was immunoSEQ multiplex PCR, and TCRdb's table has in-frame clones only and misses some. V and J calls and clone size are those listed in that table; D and trimming were worked out from the DNA. Of 200,000 or so clones in the sample, roughly four fifths were seen once. This sequence joins TRBV30 and TRBJ2-1; TRBD1 matches 8 bases. Sequencing was done on a sample of peripheral blood. The receptor was derived from a woman aged 40-49 years with acute or convalescent COVID-19. The CDR3 coding sequence is TGTGCCTGGAGTGTACGGGACAGGCTCTACAATGAGCAGTTCTTC. Translation gives CAWSVRDRLYNEQFF.